The 17 T cell receptor beta chains listed next were all sequenced from one sample in a study of human T cells and chemical hapten exposure. Each CDR3 protein is one row after TCRdb ran MiXCR on the RACE reads. This table has some 340,000 distinct CDR3 sequences, under 8% appearing once. The time point is: patch test 1, 2 weeks after DPC sensitization. Treatment indicated: therapeutic diphenylcyclopropenone sensitization with weekly scalp DPC. The sequences come from whole blood, collected in connection with sensitization to the hapten diphenylcyclopropenone (DPC). The receptors here all came from a woman between 18 and 30 years old with alopecia areata. Some clones in this sample may be carry-over from other donors' samples.

In its sample, this clonotype was seen many times. The J gene is TRBJ1-6, the V gene TRBV2; D unclear. V was trimmed by 4 bases and J by 10 bases, leaving 8 bases between them. The CDR3 spans 12 residues. Germline V CDR1 and CDR2: SNHLY, FYNNEI. CDR3 loop: CASSGGPSPLHF. The CDR3 bases are TGTGCCAGCAGTGGAGGCCCGTCACCCCTCCACTTT.

The chain has TRBV7-2 and TRBJ2-3; 7 bases agree with TRBD1. V shed 1 base, J shed 2 bases, and the junction held 18 bases outside the gene matches. In germline, CDR1 is SGHTA, CDR2 FQGNSA. This CDR3 region has 20 residues. CDR3 residues: CASSLGPGQFRPRYTDTQYF. The CDR3 region has the DNA TGTGCCAGCAGCTTAGGCCCGGGACAGTTCCGGCCCAGGTACACAGATACGCAGTATTTT.

This clonotype was counted between two and nine times. This chain uses TRBV5-1 with TRBJ1-4, with 9 nucleotides matching TRBD1. This CDR3 has 17 amino acids. V trimming: 5 bases; J trimming: 0 bases; junction bases outside the gene matches: 8. Germline-derived CDR1 and CDR2 are SGHRS and YFSETQ. The CDR3 DNA sequence: TGCGCCAGCAGTGTACAGGGGGCCGAATCAACTAATGAAAAACTGTTTTTT. This sequence encodes CASSVQGAESTNEKLFF.

This clonotype was observed many times. CDR3 loop: CASSGQGPDTQYF. The CDR3 region has the DNA TGTGCCAGCAGCGGACAGGGCCCAGATACGCAGTATTTT. The rearrangement links TRBV7-2 to TRBJ2-3, with TRBD1 matching 8 bases. The germline V gene encodes CDR1 SGHTA and CDR2 FQGNSA. Trimming cost V 5 bases and J 4 bases; bases outside gene matches: 2. CDR3 length equals 13 residues.

The chain recombines TRBV2 with TRBJ1-1; D unresolved. Trimming pared 7 bases from V and 4 bases from J, leaving 10 bases between. In germline, CDR1 is SNHLY, CDR2 FYNNEI. The CDR3 sequence is 12 residues long. DNA for the CDR3: TGTGCCAGCACCGGGTCTGGCACTGAAGCTTTCTTT. This encodes CASTGSGTEAFF.

This rearrangement joins TRBV7-8 to TRBJ1-1; 12 positions agree with TRBD1. This CDR3 region has 16 residues. Germline-derived CDR1 and CDR2 are SGHVS and FQNEAQ. Losses at the gene ends were 8 bases for V and 11 bases for J; bases not matched to a gene: 18. The CDR3 bases are TGTGCCAGCTGTCGAGGGAGCGGGACAGGGGGCAGGGAGGCTTTCTTT. It translates to CASCRGSGTGGREAFF. Using reference TRBV7-8 and TRBJ1-1 for the parts outside the CDR3, the full variable domain is GAGVSQSPRYKVAKRGQDVALRCDPISGHVSLFWYQQALGQGPEFLTYFQNEAQLDKSGLPSDRFFAERPEGSVSTLKIQRTQQEDSAVYLCASCRGSGTGGREAFFGQGTRLTVV.

DNA for the CDR3: TGTGCCAGCAGAAGACTAGCGGGGACACAAGAGACCCAGTACTTC. Translated, it gives CASRRLAGTQETQYF. This chain connects TRBV7-9 to TRBJ2-5, with 11 bases that match TRBD2. Germline CDR1 and CDR2: SEHNR and FQNEAQ (reference sequence). Trimming took 6 bases from V and 2 from J; bases not matched to a gene: 5. The CDR3 has 15 amino acids. The full variable domain, completed using reference TRBV7-9 and TRBJ2-5, is DTGVSQNPRHKITKRGQNVTFRCDPISEHNRLYWYRQTLGQGPEFLTYFQNEAQLEKSRLLSDRFSAERPKGSFSTLEIQRTEQGDSAMYLCASRRLAGTQETQYFGPGTRLLVL.

The chain combines TRBV5-1 with TRBJ2-1, with D unclear. Per germline, CDR1 SGHRS and CDR2 YFSETQ. The CDR3 is 13 amino acids. V lost 4 bases and J 6 bases, leaving 11 bases between the germline ends. The CDR3 DNA sequence: TGCGCCAGCAGCCATCCTTCGGGCAATGAGCAGTTCTTC. Its translation is CASSHPSGNEQFF.

This clonotype was recorded a few times. The chain joins TRBV12-3 or TRBV12-4 to TRBJ1-2; tentatively, D is TRBD1 (6 bases). There are 17 residues in the CDR3. V lost 2 bases to trimming and J lost 2 bases, with 18 bases between them. The CDR3 DNA sequence: TGTGCCAGCAGTTTATACGGGCGCCGGGGACACAACTATGGCTACACCTTC. This codes for CASSLYGRRGHNYGYTF.

The chain uses TRBV7-6 and TRBJ1-3; D unresolved. This CDR3 comprises 16 residues. Germline CDR1 is SGHVS and CDR2 is FNYEAQ. V lost 5 bases and J lost 0, with 14 bases in between. DNA of the CDR3: TGTGCCAGCAGCCCTTACGGCGCAATCTCTGGAAACACCATATATTTT. It translates to CASSPYGAISGNTIYF.

This clonotype has only a few counts. V gene TRBV2 combines with J gene TRBJ1-1; the D gene is possibly TRBD1 (6 bases). With 8 bases removed from V and 1 base from J, the gap between germline ends came to 8 bases. Germline V gives CDR1 SNHLY, CDR2 FYNNEI. The CDR3 covers 12 residues. The CDR3 loop reads CASEDRNTEAFF. The CDR3 nucleotides are TGTGCCAGCGAGGACAGGAACACTGAAGCTTTCTTT.

This clonotype was seen ten or more times. The V and J genes are TRBV5-1 and TRBJ1-1; D is perhaps TRBD1 (6 bases). This CDR3 has 15 amino acids. The V gene lost 2 bases and the J gene lost 3 bases, with 14 bases spanning the gap. Germline loops: CDR1 SGHRS, CDR2 YFSETQ. DNA of the CDR3: TGCGCCAGCAGCTTACAGGGCCCTTGGGACACTGAAGCTTTCTTT. This encodes CASSLQGPWDTEAFF.

Only a few counts were recorded for this clonotype. CDR3: CARERGGIGTDTQYF. DNA of the CDR3: TGTGCCAGAGAACGTGGGGGGATAGGCACAGATACGCAGTATTTT. The rearrangement uses TRBV6-5 and TRBJ2-3; TRBD2 is a possible D gene (6 bases). V was shortened by 9 bases and J by 1 base, with 17 bases between the two germline ends. Germline CDR1 reads MNHEY; CDR2 reads SVGAGI. The CDR3 runs to 15 residues.

The rearrangement uses TRBV10-3 and TRBJ2-1; maybe TRBD2 (6 bases). Germline values: CDR1 ENHRY, CDR2 SYGVKD. V lost 8 bases, J lost 5 bases, and 10 bases lay in between. CDR3 length equals 12 residues. The CDR3 region is CAISWGDNEQFF. In nucleotides, the CDR3 is TGTGCCATCTCTTGGGGGGACAATGAGCAGTTCTTC.

This clonotype was observed a few times. The rearrangement uses TRBV3-1 and TRBJ1-1; 7 bases line up with TRBD1. The CDR3 sequence is 13 residues long. Looked up from germline, CDR1 is LGHDT and CDR2 is YNNKEL (reference sequence). The V segment lost 2 bases and the J segment 7 bases; nucleotides outside the gene matches: 4. CDR3 protein: CASSQPQGGEAFF. CDR3 in DNA: TGTGCCAGCAGCCAACCTCAGGGGGGTGAAGCTTTCTTT.

The J gene is TRBJ1-1, the V gene TRBV7-9, with D possibly matching TRBD1 (5 bases). V lost 4 bases and J 8 bases, leaving 23 bases between the germline ends. The CDR3 length is 16 residues. The germline CDR1 and CDR2 sequences are SEHNR and FQNEAQ (reference sequence). CDR3 sequence: CASSSDSGTEQEEAFF. The CDR3 nucleotides are TGTGCCAGCAGCTCCGACTCGGGGACCGAACAAGAGGAAGCTTTCTTT.

This clonotype was detected many times. V and J are TRBV27 and TRBJ1-4, with D unresolved. Germline CDR1 reads MNHEY; CDR2 reads SMNVEV (reference sequence). The V end lost 5 bases, the J end lost 4 bases, and 17 bases lay between the germline ends. There are 16 residues in the CDR3. The CDR3 DNA follows: TGTGCCAGCAGTCCCCGGTTTGGGCCATTTAATGAAAAACTGTTTTTT. This codes for CASSPRFGPFNEKLFF.